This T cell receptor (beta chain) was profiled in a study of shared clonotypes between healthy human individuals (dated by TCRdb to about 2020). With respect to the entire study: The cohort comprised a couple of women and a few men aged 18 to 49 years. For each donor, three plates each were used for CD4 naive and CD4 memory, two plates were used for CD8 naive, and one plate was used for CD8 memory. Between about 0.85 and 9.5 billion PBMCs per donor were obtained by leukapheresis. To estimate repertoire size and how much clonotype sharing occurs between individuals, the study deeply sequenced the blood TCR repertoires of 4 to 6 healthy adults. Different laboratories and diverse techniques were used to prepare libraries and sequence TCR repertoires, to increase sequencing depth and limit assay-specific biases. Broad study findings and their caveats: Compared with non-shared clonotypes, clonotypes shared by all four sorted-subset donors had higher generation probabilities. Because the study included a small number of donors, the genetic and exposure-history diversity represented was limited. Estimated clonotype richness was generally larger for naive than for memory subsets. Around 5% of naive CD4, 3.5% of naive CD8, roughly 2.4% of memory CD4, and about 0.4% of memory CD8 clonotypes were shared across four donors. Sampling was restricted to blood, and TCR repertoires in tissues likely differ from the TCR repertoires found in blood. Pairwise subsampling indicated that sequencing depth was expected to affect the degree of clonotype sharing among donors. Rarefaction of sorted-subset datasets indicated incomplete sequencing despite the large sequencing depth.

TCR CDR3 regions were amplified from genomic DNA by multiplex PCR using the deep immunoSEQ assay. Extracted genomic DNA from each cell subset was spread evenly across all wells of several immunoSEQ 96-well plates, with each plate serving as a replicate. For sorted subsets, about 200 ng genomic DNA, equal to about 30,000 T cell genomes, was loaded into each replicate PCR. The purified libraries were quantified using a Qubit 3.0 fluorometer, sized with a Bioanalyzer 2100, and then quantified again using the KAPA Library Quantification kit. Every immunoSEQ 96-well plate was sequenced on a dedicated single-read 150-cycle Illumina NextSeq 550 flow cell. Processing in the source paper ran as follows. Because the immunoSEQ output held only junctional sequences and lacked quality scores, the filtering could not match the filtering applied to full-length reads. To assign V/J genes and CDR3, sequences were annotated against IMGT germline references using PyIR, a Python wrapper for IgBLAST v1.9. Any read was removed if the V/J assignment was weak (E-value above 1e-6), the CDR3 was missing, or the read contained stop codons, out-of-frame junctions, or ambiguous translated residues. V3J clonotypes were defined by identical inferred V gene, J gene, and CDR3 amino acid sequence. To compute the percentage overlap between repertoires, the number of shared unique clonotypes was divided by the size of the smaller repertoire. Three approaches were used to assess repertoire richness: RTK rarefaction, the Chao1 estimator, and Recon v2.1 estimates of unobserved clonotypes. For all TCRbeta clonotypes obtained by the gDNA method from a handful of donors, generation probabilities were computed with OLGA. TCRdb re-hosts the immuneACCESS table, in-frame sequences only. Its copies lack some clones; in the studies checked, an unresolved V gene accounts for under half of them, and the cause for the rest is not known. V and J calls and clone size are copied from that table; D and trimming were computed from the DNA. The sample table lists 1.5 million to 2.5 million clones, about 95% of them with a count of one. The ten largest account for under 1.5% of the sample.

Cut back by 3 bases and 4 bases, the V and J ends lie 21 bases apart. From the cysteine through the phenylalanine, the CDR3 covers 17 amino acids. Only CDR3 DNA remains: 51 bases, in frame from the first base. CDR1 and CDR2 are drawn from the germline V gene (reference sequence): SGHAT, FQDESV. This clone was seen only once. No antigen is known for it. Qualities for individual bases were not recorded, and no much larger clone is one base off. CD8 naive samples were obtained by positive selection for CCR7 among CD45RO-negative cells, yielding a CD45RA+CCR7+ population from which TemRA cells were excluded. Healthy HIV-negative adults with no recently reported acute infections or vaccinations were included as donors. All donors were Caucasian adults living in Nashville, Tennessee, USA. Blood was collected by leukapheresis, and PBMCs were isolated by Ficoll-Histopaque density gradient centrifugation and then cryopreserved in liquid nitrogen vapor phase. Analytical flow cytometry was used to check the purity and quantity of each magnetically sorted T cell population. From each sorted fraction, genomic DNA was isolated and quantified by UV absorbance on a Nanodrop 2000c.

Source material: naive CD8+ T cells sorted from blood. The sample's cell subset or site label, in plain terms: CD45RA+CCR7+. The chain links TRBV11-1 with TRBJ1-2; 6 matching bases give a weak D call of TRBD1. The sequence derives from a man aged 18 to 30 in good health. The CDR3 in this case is CASSFTPGRQVGYGYTF. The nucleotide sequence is TGTGCCAGCAGCTTTACTCCAGGGCGACAGGTAGGCTATGGCTACACCTTC.